A selection of T cell receptor beta chains follows, all from one sample in a study of T cells in Graves' hyperthyroidism and ophthalmopathy. TCRdb re-called the multiplex PCR reads with MiXCR, one entry per CDR3 protein. The sample carries 300,000 to 400,000 distinct CDR3 sequences, about 21% recorded once. Sequencing was performed on blood. The receptor set was obtained from a woman between 50 and 59 years old with Graves' hyperthyroidism. The CDR3 runs from the conserved cysteine through the conserved F or W. The D gene is left open where the match is weak. A row's size may be missing; if present it is once, few, many or a size class.

J gene: TRBJ2-3
V gene: TRBV24-1
clone size: .
D gene: .
CDR3 DNA: TGTGCCACCAGGCGAGGACTCAACACAGATACGCAGTATTTT
CDR3 protein: CATRRGLNTDTQYF

J gene: TRBJ1-1
V gene: TRBV6-5
clone size: many
D gene: .
CDR3 DNA: TGTGCCAGCAGTTACTCGAGTGGGATGAACACTGAAGCTTTCTTT
CDR3 protein: CASSYSSGMNTEAFF

J gene: TRBJ2-2
V gene: TRBV7-2
clone size: many
D gene: TRBD1
CDR3 DNA: TGTGCCAGCAGCTTAGAGGGACAGGGTACCGGGGAGCTGTTTTTT
CDR3 protein: CASSLEGQGTGELFF

J gene: TRBJ2-4
V gene: TRBV28
clone size: many
D gene: .
CDR3 DNA: TGTGCCAGCAGCCACCCCGCTGGTAGGGGATCAGCCAAAAACATTCAGTACTTC
CDR3 protein: CASSHPAGRGSAKNIQYF

J gene: TRBJ2-7
V gene: TRBV10-2
clone size: many
D gene: TRBD2
CDR3 DNA: TGCGCCAGCGATTCCAGCGGGGGGGCGCGGTACGAGCAGTACTTC
CDR3 protein: CASDSSGGARYEQYF

J gene: TRBJ2-3
V gene: TRBV12-3/TRBV12-4
clone size: many
D gene: TRBD2
CDR3 DNA: TGTGCCAGCATCCCTCAAGGAGCGGGGATGACAGATACGCAGTATTTT
CDR3 protein: CASIPQGAGMTDTQYF

J gene: TRBJ2-1
V gene: TRBV19
clone size: .
D gene: TRBD2
CDR3 DNA: TGTGCCAGTAGTATAGAGAGCGGGGGGGCCGCTGAGCAGTTCTTC
CDR3 protein: CASSIESGGAAEQFF

J gene: TRBJ2-3
V gene: TRBV14
clone size: .
D gene: .
CDR3 DNA: TGTGCCAGCAGCCAAGAACGGGGACTCGCCGGAGATACGCAGTATTTT
CDR3 protein: CASSQERGLAGDTQYF

J gene: TRBJ2-7
V gene: TRBV19
clone size: many
D gene: TRBD1
CDR3 DNA: TGTGCCAGTAGTATAGCCACGGACAGGGTAACCTACGAGCAGTACTTC
CDR3 protein: CASSIATDRVTYEQYF

J gene: TRBJ2-7
V gene: TRBV20-1
clone size: many
D gene: .
CDR3 DNA: TGCAGTGCTAGACTGTTACTCTCCTACGAGCAGTACTTC
CDR3 protein: CSARLLLSYEQYF

J gene: TRBJ1-6
V gene: TRBV25-1
clone size: few
D gene: .
CDR3 DNA: TGTGCCAGCAGTGAGTCCGGGGGAACCCTCCACTTT
CDR3 protein: CASSESGGTLHF

J gene: TRBJ2-1
V gene: TRBV7-2
clone size: many
D gene: .
CDR3 DNA: TGTGCCAGCAGCTTAGTCTCGTCCCGGGGTCCCTACAATGAGCAGTTCTTC
CDR3 protein: CASSLVSSRGPYNEQFF

J gene: TRBJ1-4
V gene: TRBV7-8
clone size: many
D gene: .
CDR3 DNA: TGTGCCAGCAGATCCGGGACAACAAATGAAAAACTGTTTTTT
CDR3 protein: CASRSGTTNEKLFF

J gene: TRBJ1-1
V gene: TRBV28
clone size: many
D gene: .
CDR3 DNA: TGTGCCAGCAGTTTGCCTTCGGGGGGCATGAACACTGAAGCTTTCTTT
CDR3 protein: CASSLPSGGMNTEAFF

J gene: TRBJ2-1
V gene: TRBV6-2/TRBV6-3
clone size: few
D gene: .
CDR3 DNA: TGTGCCAGCAGTTACGACCAATCGGGCTACAATGAGCAGTTCTTC
CDR3 protein: CASSYDQSGYNEQFF

J gene: TRBJ1-2
V gene: TRBV9
clone size: many
D gene: .
CDR3 DNA: TGTGCCAGCGCTAGTCAGGTGGGGAAGACAAACTATGGCTACACCTTC
CDR3 protein: CASASQVGKTNYGYTF

J gene: TRBJ1-2
V gene: TRBV10-3
clone size: once
D gene: TRBD1
CDR3 DNA: TGTGCCATCACCGGACAGGGGGGGTCCTATGGCTACACCTTC
CDR3 protein: CAITGQGGSYGYTF

J gene: TRBJ1-2
V gene: TRBV27
clone size: many
D gene: .
CDR3 DNA: TGTGCCAGCAGTTTAGGGCGGAGCTCGGGATATGGCTACACCTTC
CDR3 protein: CASSLGRSSGYGYTF

J gene: TRBJ1-2
V gene: TRBV19
clone size: few
D gene: TRBD1
CDR3 DNA: TGTGCCTGCAGGGACAGGGGCCTTAACTATGGCTACACCTTC
CDR3 protein: CACRDRGLNYGYTF

J gene: TRBJ1-1
V gene: TRBV28
clone size: many
D gene: TRBD1
CDR3 DNA: TGTGCCAGTACCGATATGGACAGGGTAAGCGCTGAAGCTTTCTTT
CDR3 protein: CASTDMDRVSAEAFF

J gene: TRBJ2-7
V gene: TRBV20-1
clone size: many
D gene: .
CDR3 DNA: TGCAGTGCCGCCAGGGATCCCTACGAGCAGTACTTC
CDR3 protein: CSAARDPYEQYF

J gene: TRBJ2-7
V gene: TRBV6-6
clone size: few
D gene: .
CDR3 DNA: TGTGCCAGCAGTTACAACGGGGGCGAGCAGTACTTC
CDR3 protein: CASSYNGGEQYF

J gene: TRBJ2-1
V gene: TRBV7-9
clone size: many
D gene: .
CDR3 DNA: TGTGCCAGCAGTTCGGGGGGCTCCAGCTCCTACAATGAGCAGTTCTTC
CDR3 protein: CASSSGGSSSYNEQFF

J gene: TRBJ2-3
V gene: TRBV11-2
clone size: many
D gene: TRBD2
CDR3 DNA: TGTGCCAGCAGCTCAAATAGCGGGGGGGCTGGAGATACGCAGTATTTT
CDR3 protein: CASSSNSGGAGDTQYF

J gene: TRBJ1-1
V gene: TRBV5-1
clone size: .
D gene: TRBD1
CDR3 DNA: TGCGCCAGCAGCCTTAAGGGGGCTGGTGAAGCTTTCTTT
CDR3 protein: CASSLKGAGEAFF

J gene: TRBJ1-5
V gene: TRBV10-3
clone size: .
D gene: .
CDR3 DNA: TGTGCCATCAGTGACTCTAAGCGGGGGATCAGCAATCAGCCCCAGCATTTT
CDR3 protein: CAISDSKRGISNQPQHF

J gene: TRBJ2-5
V gene: TRBV29-1
clone size: .
D gene: .
CDR3 DNA: TGCAGCGTTGGCGGATTGGAGGGCCAGTACTTC
CDR3 protein: CSVGGLEGQYF

J gene: TRBJ1-5
V gene: TRBV30
clone size: .
D gene: .
CDR3 DNA: TGTGCCTGGAGCCGCGCGGGGGCCCAGCCCCAGCATTTT
CDR3 protein: CAWSRAGAQPQHF